This T cell receptor beta chain was identified during a study of Graves' ophthalmopathy and Graves' hyperthyroidism. TCR beta CDR3 regions were amplified from RNA transcripts. HTBI primers were used in a first-round RT-PCR, which preceded a second-round multiplex PCR. TCRdb re-analysed the multiplex PCR reads in MiXCR, keeping a single row per CDR3 protein. Among about 590,000 distinct CDR3 sequences listed, less than 45% were seen once. Turning to this clonotype: The junction departs from germline at one end; a sequencing error may be responsible.

CDR3 length equals 14 residues. Germline V CDR1 and CDR2: MNHEY, SVGAGI. Clinicians diagnosed using symptoms, serum thyroxine, TRAb, thyroid ultrasound and orbital computed tomography. The TCR originated in an adult man with Graves' hyperthyroidism. The chain carries TRBV6-5 and TRBJ1-5; TRBD1 matches 7 bases. Sample: peripheral blood or thyroid tissue (not recorded which). CDR3 nucleotide sequence: TGTGCCAGCAGGCGGACAGGACGCAATGAGCCCCAGCATTTT. Translation gives CASRRTGRNEPQHF.